These 28 T cell receptor beta chains were all obtained from the same sample, sequenced in a study of blood T cell repertoires in COVID-19. Generated by immunoSEQ multiplex PCR, the TCRdb table keeps only in-frame clones and is missing some. The data show about 160,000 clones, roughly 85% seen once. The material sequenced was peripheral blood. These receptors all come from a human donor with acute or convalescent COVID-19. The donor label of this sample is uncertain.

J is TRBJ2-1 and V is TRBV5-1; TRBD2 is a possible D gene (5 bases). This CDR3 spans 16 amino acids. V lost 4 bases to trimming and J lost 0 bases, with 14 bases between them. Germline V gene sequence: CDR1 SGHRS, CDR2 YFSETQ. CDR3 nucleotide sequence: TGCGCCAGCAGCCACTTTCGGGGAAGCTCCTACAATGAGCAGTTCTTC. This encodes CASSHFRGSSYNEQFF.

The V and J genes are TRBV25-1 and TRBJ1-1; the D is unclear. Trimming pared 5 bases from V and 0 bases from J, leaving 22 bases between. The length of the CDR3 is 18 residues. Germline V gives CDR1 MGHDK, CDR2 SYGVNS. The CDR3 region has the DNA TGTGCCAGCAGTCCACGATCGGGATCTATATTCATGAACACTGAAGCTTTCTTT. Translating it yields CASSPRSGSIFMNTEAFF. Variable domain in full (rest from reference TRBV25-1 and TRBJ1-1): EADIYQTPRYLVIGTGKKITLECSQTMGHDKMYWYQQDPGMELHLIHYSYGVNSTEKGDLSSESTVSRIRTEHFPLTLESARPSHTSQYLCASSPRSGSIFMNTEAFFGQGTRLTVV.

This clone was observed a single time. V and J are TRBV15 and TRBJ2-6, with 9 bases fitting TRBD1. The CDR3 is 21 residues long. The germline V gene encodes CDR1 LNHNV and CDR2 YYDKDF (reference sequence). Trimming at V came to 3 bases and at J to 0 bases, leaving 15 bases not matched to a gene. CDR3 loop: CATSSKGLSGTGFSGANVLTF. CDR3 in DNA: TGTGCCACCAGCAGTAAGGGCCTATCCGGGACAGGGTTCTCTGGGGCCAACGTCCTGACTTTC.

V usage is TRBV12-3 or TRBV12-4 and J usage is TRBJ1-2; D may be TRBD1 (6 bases). The CDR3 runs to 13 residues. V lost 2 bases, J lost 5 bases, and 9 bases lay in between. The CDR3 region has the DNA TGTGCCAGCAGTTTAAACAGGGAGTATGGCTACACCTTC. Its protein product is CASSLNREYGYTF.

CDR3 bases: TGTGCCATCAGTGGGGGGACTAGCGGGGGACTCGAGCAGTTCTTC. Encoded protein: CAISGGTSGGLEQFF. The genes are TRBV10-3 and TRBJ2-1; 14 nucleotides match TRBD2. Germline trimming cut 4 bases from V and 10 bases from J; bases unmatched to any gene: 6. Per the germline V gene, CDR1 is ENHRY and CDR2 is SYGVKD. This CDR3 has 15 amino acids.

J is TRBJ1-6 and V is TRBV3-1 (or the pseudogene TRBV3-2); D is ambiguous. Germline lookup yields CDR1 LGHDT and CDR2 YNNKEL (reference sequence). The germline V and J ends were trimmed by 0 bases and 13 bases, with 19 bases remaining between them. The CDR3 has 16 residues. Here the CDR3 reads CASSQDSSPALRPLHF. The CDR3 DNA is TGTGCCAGCAGCCAAGATTCTTCTCCCGCACTAAGGCCCCTCCACTTT.

The V gene is TRBV4-1, the J gene TRBJ1-2; 11 bases agree with TRBD1. The CDR3 covers 14 residues. Germline trimming cut 5 bases from V and 8 bases from J; bases unmatched to any gene: 7. Germline CDR1 reads MGHRA; CDR2 reads YSYEKL. CDR3 sequence: CASSVGQGAVGYTF. CDR3 coding DNA: TGCGCCAGCAGCGTTGGACAGGGGGCAGTAGGCTACACCTTC.

The V call is TRBV4-2, the J call TRBJ2-7; a weak D match, TRBD2 (7 bases). Trimming removed 0 bases from V and 6 bases from J, with 18 bases in between. Germline values: CDR1 LGHNA, CDR2 YNFKEQ. This CDR3 has 16 residues. As DNA, the CDR3 is TGTGCCAGCAGCCAAGAAGTCACAGGGAGGGGGAGCGAGCAGTACTTC. Translation gives CASSQEVTGRGSEQYF.

This chain uses TRBV19 with TRBJ1-5, with D possibly TRBD1 on 5 matching bases. This CDR3 is 15 amino acids long. Germline V gene data show CDR1 as LNHDA and CDR2 as SQIVND (reference sequence). V shed 2 bases and J shed 7 bases, with 15 bases lying between them. The CDR3 sequence is CASSISTGILQPQHF. In DNA form, the CDR3 reads TGTGCCAGTAGTATATCTACAGGTATACTACAGCCCCAGCATTTT.

There are many counts of this clone. The CDR3 DNA is TGTGCCAGCAGTTTAGCACGATCCAGGGGGCAGGGCGAGCAGTACTTC. Residues: CASSLARSRGQGEQYF. The V and J genes are TRBV28 and TRBJ2-7; 8 nucleotides align to TRBD1. After removal of 2 bases from V and 6 bases from J, the junction contained 12 bases not matched to a gene. Per germline, CDR1 MDHEN and CDR2 SYDVKM. CDR3 size: 16 residues.

The rearrangement uses TRBV4-3 and TRBJ1-1; 11 bases agree with TRBD1. CDR1 is LGHNA and CDR2 is YSLEER in the germline V gene. After removal of 3 bases from V and 1 base from J, the junction contained 1 base not matched to a gene. The CDR3 is 15 residues long. The DNA of the CDR3 is TGCGCCAGCAGCCAGGACAGGGGGCCGAACACTGAAGCTTTCTTT. This gives the protein CASSQDRGPNTEAFF.

CDR3 bases: TGTGCCAGTACCCCGACTAGCGGGGGGCCCAGCGAGCAGTACTTC. Its protein is CASTPTSGGPSEQYF. The chain has TRBV19 and TRBJ2-7; TRBD2 agrees at 13 bases. This CDR3 is built from 15 residues. With V trimmed by 7 bases and J by 6 bases, 9 bases remained unmatched. Germline V gene sequence: CDR1 LNHDA, CDR2 SQIVND (reference sequence).

The chain carries TRBV19 and TRBJ1-1; perhaps TRBD1 as D (5 bases). The CDR3 covers 14 residues. The germline V gene has CDR1 LNHDA and CDR2 SQIVND (reference sequence). Trimming cost V 2 bases and J 4 bases, with 11 bases left between them. CDR3 sequence reads: CASSIRGVLTEAFF. The CDR3 coding sequence is TGTGCCAGTAGTATACGGGGGGTACTCACTGAAGCTTTCTTT.

This chain links TRBV7-3 with TRBJ2-2, with 9 bases lining up with TRBD2. Germline lookup yields CDR1 SGHTA and CDR2 FQGTGA. After removal of 5 bases from V and 6 bases from J, the junction contained 10 bases not matched to a gene. The CDR3 is 16 residues long. The CDR3 sequence is CASSTLSGRSAGELFF. The CDR3 coding sequence is TGTGCCAGCAGCACCCTAAGCGGGAGGAGCGCCGGGGAGCTGTTTTTT.

The chain is built from TRBV7-2 and TRBJ2-5, with TRBD1 matching over 10 bases. Trimming took 1 base from V and 5 from J; bases not matched to a gene: 7. The V gene's germline CDR1 is SGHTA and CDR2 FQGNSA. The CDR3 sequence is 16 residues long. The DNA for the CDR3 is TGTGCCAGCAGCTTAGGCGGGACAGGGGTGGTTGAGACCCAGTACTTC. This gives the protein CASSLGGTGVVETQYF.

The rearrangement joins TRBV12-3 or TRBV12-4 to TRBJ1-5; D remains ambiguous. The CDR3 is 13 amino acids. Trimming cost V 1 base and J 5 bases, with 6 bases left between them. The CDR3: CASSLGQYQPQHF. Here the CDR3 DNA reads TGTGCCAGCAGTTTAGGGCAGTATCAGCCCCAGCATTTT.

This clone appeared a single time. The CDR3 coding sequence is TGTGCCAGCAGATCCCCGGGGGGGGGACGGGAGCAGTACTTC. Translated, it gives CASRSPGGGREQYF. V and J are TRBV6-5 and TRBJ2-7; 8 bases are shared with TRBD2. J gave up 7 bases and V 6 bases, and 11 bases lay outside the gene matches. The CDR3 loop spans 14 amino acids. In germline, CDR1 is MNHEY, CDR2 SVGAGI.

The V and J genes are TRBV2 and TRBJ1-4, with 7 bases matching TRBD1. The germline CDR1 and CDR2 sequences are SNHLY and FYNNEI. Trimming removed 4 bases from V and 5 bases from J; junction bases left unmatched: 7. The CDR3 is made up of 15 amino acids. The CDR3 DNA is TGTGCCAGCAGTGCCCAAACAGGGGTGAATGAAAAACTGTTTTTT. Protein sequence: CASSAQTGVNEKLFF. Complete variable domain (other parts from reference TRBV2 and TRBJ1-4): EPEVTQTPSHQVTQMGQEVILRCVPISNHLYFYWYRQILGQKVEFLVSFYNNEISEKSEIFDDQFSVERPDGSNFTLKIRSTKLEDSAMYFCASSAQTGVNEKLFFGSGTQLSVL.

This clone was picked up a small number of times. The CDR3, as DNA: TGTGCCAGTAGTATAACCAGTACCGGGACAGGGTTAGGCGGCTACACCTTC. This translates into CASSITSTGTGLGGYTF. V is TRBV19 and J is TRBJ1-2; TRBD1 matches at 9 bases. The trim removed 2 bases at V and 8 bases at J, leaving 15 bases unmatched. Germline V lookup: CDR1 LNHDA, CDR2 SQIVND (reference sequence). The CDR3 consists of 17 residues.

This rearrangement joins TRBV7-9 to TRBJ1-3, with 8 bases lining up with TRBD1. The CDR3 consists of 17 residues. Germline loops: CDR1 SEHNR, CDR2 FQNEAQ (reference sequence). V dropped 5 bases and J dropped 0; count of bases not matched to a gene: 9. Here the CDR3 DNA reads TGTGCCAGCAGCCTCTCGACAGGGGCTAGCTCTGGAAACACCATATATTTT. Protein product: CASSLSTGASSGNTIYF.

The genes are TRBV9 and TRBJ1-1, with a tentative D call TRBD1 (6 bases). The V gene's germline CDR1 is SGDLS and CDR2 YYNGEE. CDR3 length: 15 residues. V lost 0 bases, J lost 7 bases, and 16 bases lay in between. The CDR3 DNA sequence: TGTGCCAGCAGCGTAGGGAACAGGGCCCGGAGTGAAGCTTTCTTT. Its protein product is CASSVGNRARSEAFF.

This chain joins TRBV2 and TRBJ1-1, with a weak D call TRBD1 (5 bases). V was cut by 8 bases and J by 1 base, with 11 bases left in between. Germline V gene sequence: CDR1 SNHLY, CDR2 FYNNEI. The CDR3 is 13 residues long. The DNA for the CDR3 is TGTGCCAGCTGTCCGACAGAGAACACTGAAGCTTTCTTT. It yields the protein CASCPTENTEAFF.

The genes are TRBV28 and TRBJ1-4; TRBD1 matches at 9 bases. There are 17 residues in the CDR3. Per germline, CDR1 MDHEN and CDR2 SYDVKM. The trim removed 6 bases at V and 1 base at J, leaving 9 bases unmatched. The CDR3 DNA reads TGTGCCAGCAGAACAGAAGGACAGGGGAGAACTAATGAAAAACTGTTTTTT. Protein product: CASRTEGQGRTNEKLFF.

This sequence joins TRBV29-1 and TRBJ1-6, with D perhaps matching TRBD1 (5 bases). Germline loops: CDR1 SQVTM, CDR2 ANQGSEA. The CDR3 has 12 residues. The germline V and J ends were trimmed by 4 bases and 10 bases, with 11 bases remaining between them. CDR3 sequence: CSVGGGGSPLHF. The CDR3 coding sequence is TGCAGCGTTGGAGGCGGGGGATCACCCCTCCACTTT.

Notes on this clone: This specimen includes other DNA sequences encoding the same CDR3. V is TRBV12-3 or TRBV12-4 and J is TRBJ1-1; D is perhaps TRBD1 (6 bases). The CDR3 totals 13 residues. The V end was cut by 5 bases, the J end by 1 base, with 8 bases between. The CDR3 sequence: CASSPQGNTEAFF. CDR3 coding DNA: TGTGCCAGCAGTCCACAGGGGAACACTGAAGCTTTCTTT.

This chain connects TRBV5-6 to TRBJ2-5; 12 bases align to TRBD2. The CDR3 has 16 residues. J lost 1 base, V lost 4 bases, and 5 bases had no gene match. Germline V gene sequence: CDR1 SGHDT, CDR2 YYEEEE. In nucleotides, the CDR3 is TGTGCCAGCAGCAGAACTAGCGGGGGGTCCCAAGAGACCCAGTACTTC. It codes for CASSRTSGGSQETQYF.

The V call is TRBV23-1, the J call TRBJ2-3; D call uncertain. TRBV23-1 falls under the ORF class, with uncertain function. The V and J ends lost 7 bases and 1 base respectively, with 15 bases between them. The CDR3 consists of 15 residues. The CDR3 coding sequence is TGCGCCAGCACCTCCACAATCCGGGGCACAGATACGCAGTATTTT. Translation: CASTSTIRGTDTQYF.

The CDR3 bases are TGTGCCAGCAGGGGCAAGGGAGGTCAGAACACTGAAGCTTTCTTT. It codes for CASRGKGGQNTEAFF. The rearrangement uses TRBV5-4 and TRBJ1-1; D not certain. The CDR3 spans 15 residues. Germline V gene data show CDR1 as SGHNT and CDR2 as YYREEE (reference sequence). Trimming pared 5 bases from V and 1 base from J, leaving 15 bases between.